This entry lists 22 T cell receptor beta chains sequenced from one sample in a study of regulatory T cells in long-lasting Graves disease. The time point is: persistent/refractory GD, antithyroid drugs over 5 years with positive TRAb. Construction of the TCR library relied on RNA isolated from PBMCs. Assembly of TCR beta libraries relied on iRepertoire HTBI primers together with Arm-PCR of CDR3 regions. TCRdb reanalysed the multiplex PCR reads using MiXCR and keeps one entry per CDR3 protein. The sample records 450,000 or so distinct CDR3 sequences, roughly 20% being singletons. The sequencing here drew on peripheral blood mononuclear cells (PBMCs), taken when the disease was refractory, from a patient treated with antithyroid drugs. All receptors derive from a female donor with Graves disease.

About this clonotype: Given a much more abundant clone one base away, this may be a read error. This chain connects TRBV28 to TRBJ1-1; D unresolved. This CDR3 is built from 13 residues. Germline CDR1 and CDR2: MDHEN and SYDVKM. CDR3 in DNA: TGCGTCAGTAAATGGCTAATGGACACTGAAGCTTTCTTT. The encoded protein is CVSKWLMDTEAFF.

This clonotype appeared many times. A junction boundary mismatches the germline segment, possibly from a read error. The J gene is TRBJ1-2, the V gene TRBV4-3; 7 nucleotides align to TRBD1. Germline-derived CDR1 and CDR2 are LGHNA and YSLEER. This CDR3 has 14 amino acids. The chain's CDR3 is CASSRQGTNYGYTF. DNA of the CDR3: TGTGCCAGCAGTCGACAGGGTACCAACTATGGCTACACCTTC.

This clonotype was recorded a few times. This sequence joins TRBV7-9 and TRBJ2-7; 12 positions match TRBD2. The CDR3 runs to 15 residues. CDR1 is SEHNR, CDR2 FQNEAQ, per germline (reference sequence). V trimming: 7 bases; J trimming: 4 bases; junction bases outside the gene matches: 8. The CDR3 bases are TGTGCCAGCACCCCTAGCGGGAGGGCCTTGTACGAGCAGTACTTC. It translates to CASTPSGRALYEQYF.

There are many counts of this clonotype. The V gene is TRBV11-1, the J gene TRBJ2-7; either TRBD1 or TRBD2 may supply D (7 bases each). Germline V gene sequence: CDR1 SGHAT, CDR2 FQDESV (reference sequence). The CDR3 covers 14 residues. V was shortened by 6 bases and J by 2 bases, with 14 bases between the two germline ends. CDR3 in amino acids: CASSWGGTAYEQYF. In DNA, the CDR3 is TGTGCCAGCAGTTGGGGAGGGACAGCCTACGAGCAGTACTTC.

This clonotype was recorded at least ten times. The gene calls are TRBV3-1 and TRBJ2-7, with 9 bases that match TRBD2. Trimming removed 5 bases from V and 6 bases from J; junction bases left unmatched: 2. CDR1 LGHDT and CDR2 YNNKEL come from the germline V gene (reference sequence). This CDR3 has 12 residues. DNA of the CDR3: TGTGCCAGCAGCAAACTAGCGGGCGAGCAGTACTTC. Residues: CASSKLAGEQYF.

There are many counts of this clonotype. This chain uses TRBV7-2 with TRBJ2-7, with TRBD2 matching 9 bases. The CDR3 totals 14 residues. CDR1 is SGHTA, CDR2 FQGNSA, per germline. The V segment lost 0 bases and the J segment 3 bases; nucleotides outside the gene matches: 0. The CDR3 sequence is CASSLARGGYEQYF. The CDR3 coding sequence is TGTGCCAGCAGCTTAGCGCGGGGGGGCTACGAGCAGTACTTC.

This clonotype was recorded at least ten times. The chain combines TRBV12-3 or TRBV12-4 with TRBJ1-1; TRBD1 matches 7 bases. Unmatched junction bases numbered 8, after V lost 7 bases and J lost 3 bases. The CDR3 covers 14 residues. The CDR3, as DNA: TGTGCCAGCACCCGGACAGGAGGTCACACTGAAGCTTTCTTT. Translated, it gives CASTRTGGHTEAFF.

This clonotype was counted a few times. The J gene is TRBJ1-5, the V gene TRBV6-2 or TRBV6-3; 7 positions agree with TRBD1. This CDR3 is built from 15 residues. V trimming: 7 bases; J trimming: 7 bases; junction bases outside the gene matches: 13. CDR1 is MNHEY, CDR2 SVGEGT, per germline. The CDR3 nucleotides read TGTGCCAGCAATCTCAGACAGGGACGGGTCCAGCCCCAGCATTTT. Translation: CASNLRQGRVQPQHF.

This clonotype was observed many times. The chain has TRBV7-2 and TRBJ2-2; the D is unclear. CDR1 SGHTA and CDR2 FQGNSA come from the germline V gene. The ends were cut back, 5 bases at V and 0 bases at J, with 13 bases in the middle. This CDR3 has 16 amino acids. DNA of the CDR3: TGTGCCAGCAGCCCGAGAACCAGAACGAACACCGGGGAGCTGTTTTTT. It specifies CASSPRTRTNTGELFF.

The rearrangement joins TRBV12-3 or TRBV12-4 to TRBJ2-7; TRBD1 aligns across 12 bases. Trimming took 3 bases from V and 3 from J; bases not matched to a gene: 12. The CDR3 extends over 18 amino acids. In DNA form, the CDR3 reads TGTGCCAGCAGTTTCCCTTCCGGGACAGGGGGCGCAAGCTACGAGCAGTACTTC. Translation: CASSFPSGTGGASYEQYF.

There are many counts of this clonotype. This chain joins TRBV2 and TRBJ2-1; D is unresolved. There are 12 residues in the CDR3. V was clipped by 5 bases and J by 15 bases, with 17 bases between them. The germline CDR1 and CDR2 sequences are SNHLY and FYNNEI. CDR3 region: CASSRNPLGLFF. CDR3 DNA: TGTGCCAGCAGTCGAAACCCCCTGGGATTGTTCTTC.

This clonotype has ten or more counts. The V and J genes are TRBV28 and TRBJ1-6, with a possible D match to TRBD1 (6 bases). The CDR3 spans 14 residues. Trimming removed 3 bases at V and 7 bases at J, with 10 bases between. CDR1 and CDR2 (germline): MDHEN, SYDVKM. CDR3 protein: CASSFDGGNSPLHF. As DNA, the CDR3 is TGTGCCAGCAGTTTTGATGGGGGCAATTCACCCCTCCACTTT.

This clonotype was recorded a few times. The chain carries TRBV10-3 and TRBJ2-7; 15 positions agree with TRBD2. Unmatched junction bases numbered 8, after V lost 0 bases and J lost 5 bases. This CDR3 is built from 18 residues. CDR1 and CDR2 from the germline V gene are ENHRY and SYGVKD. The CDR3 spells CAISESIGTSGRRDEQYF. The CDR3 DNA reads as TGTGCCATCAGTGAGTCGATCGGGACTAGCGGGAGGAGAGACGAGCAGTACTTC.

This clonotype showed up many times. The chain carries TRBV5-8 and TRBJ2-5, with 9 bases fitting TRBD2. This CDR3 is built from 15 residues. V lost 0 bases and J lost 0; bases outside the gene matches: 0. From germline, CDR1 is SGHTS and CDR2 YDEGEE. The DNA for the CDR3 is TGTGCCAGCAGCTTGGGGACTAGCGACCAAGAGACCCAGTACTTC. Amino acids: CASSLGTSDQETQYF.

This clonotype was observed a handful of times. V usage is TRBV20-1 and J usage is TRBJ1-2; D is unresolved. V was cut by 3 bases and J by 0 bases, with 8 bases left in between. There are 13 residues in the CDR3. The germline V gene encodes CDR1 DFQATT and CDR2 SNEGSKA (reference sequence). CDR3 sequence (DNA): TGCAGTGCTAGTTTGACAACTAACTATGGCTACACCTTC. Its protein product is CSASLTTNYGYTF.

This clonotype was counted at least ten times. The gene calls are TRBV6-2 or TRBV6-3 and TRBJ1-2; D might be TRBD1 (5 bases). V lost 0 bases and J 0 bases, leaving 11 bases between the germline ends. Germline V CDR1 and CDR2: MNHEY, SVGEGT. The CDR3 is 16 residues long. The CDR3 DNA follows: TGTGCCAGCAGTTACTCGGTAACAGGAGCTAACTATGGCTACACCTTC. The encoded protein is CASSYSVTGANYGYTF.

The chain employs TRBV29-1 and TRBJ2-7; D might be TRBD2 (6 bases). CDR1 is SQVTM, CDR2 ANQGSEA, per germline. Trimming removed 7 bases at V and 3 bases at J, with 16 bases between. The length of the CDR3 is 13 residues. The CDR3: CSGMGAGFYEQYF. The DNA of the CDR3 is TGCAGCGGTATGGGTGCGGGATTCTACGAGCAGTACTTC.

In this sample, this clonotype turned up many times. The genes are TRBV24-1 and TRBJ2-5, with TRBD1 identical over 9 bases. Per the germline V gene, CDR1 is KGHDR and CDR2 is SFDVKD. The V and J ends lost 4 bases and 4 bases, in that order; junction bases with no gene match: 6. The CDR3 sequence is 15 residues long. The chain's CDR3 is CATSETGTGLETQYF. Written as DNA, the CDR3 is TGTGCCACCAGTGAGACCGGGACAGGGTTAGAGACCCAGTACTTC.

As to this clonotype: Given a far larger clone just one base away, this is likely a sequencing read error. J is TRBJ1-2 and V is TRBV7-8; no clear D. V shed 5 bases and J shed 4 bases, with 20 bases lying between them. The CDR3 length is 16 residues. Germline lookup yields CDR1 SGHVS and CDR2 FQNEAQ. In DNA, the CDR3 is TGTGCCAGCAGCATAGAGGGATTGACGGTTAGCTATGGCTACACCTTC. Translated: CASSIEGLTVSYGYTF.

The gene calls are TRBV3-1 and TRBJ2-2; D may match TRBD1 or TRBD2 (6 bases each). The CDR3 extends over 17 amino acids. V lost 2 bases and J lost 4, with 17 bases in between. The germline V gene has CDR1 LGHDT and CDR2 YNNKEL (reference sequence). CDR3 DNA: TGTGCCAGCAGCCAACCCCCCCGGGGGCGTCGCACCGGGGAGCTGTTTTTT. It is translated as CASSQPPRGRRTGELFF. Supplemented by reference TRBV3-1 and TRBJ2-2, the full variable domain reads DTAVSQTPKYLVTQMGNDKSIKCEQNLGHDTMYWYKQDSKKFLKIMFSYNNKELIINETVPNRFSPKSPDKAHLNLHINSLELGDSAVYFCASSQPPRGRRTGELFFGEGSRLTVL.

The chain carries TRBV19 and TRBJ2-6; D call uncertain. Per germline, CDR1 LNHDA and CDR2 SQIVND (reference sequence). V dropped 0 bases and J dropped 0 bases, with 9 bases sitting between them. The CDR3 sequence is 17 residues long. The CDR3 protein is CASSIDLLISGANVLTF. CDR3 bases: TGTGCCAGTAGTATAGATCTACTCATCTCTGGGGCCAACGTCCTGACTTTC.

The rearrangement joins TRBV27 to TRBJ2-7; 8 bases are a match to TRBD1. This CDR3 is 15 amino acids long. CDR1 is MNHEY and CDR2 is SMNVEV in the germline V gene (reference sequence). V dropped 6 bases and J dropped 3; count of bases not matched to a gene: 10. The CDR3 DNA follows: TGTGCCAGCAGCCACCCGACAGGGGCTGGCTACGAGCAGTACTTC. This codes for CASSHPTGAGYEQYF.